This TCR beta chain was sequenced during a study of blood T cell repertoires in COVID-19. Study-wide background: Whether acute or convalescent, the COVID-19 samples came from the United States, Italy and Spain. PBMCs, B-cell-depleted T cells, or T cells provided the cDNA or gDNA that made up the material.

In its sample, this clone was seen a few times. Data came from immunoSEQ multiplex PCR; TCRdb stores just in-frame clones and leaves some out. Counted here are about 67,000 clones, around 88% occurring once; the ten biggest clones make up roughly a fifth. The receptor comes from a woman aged 80 or older with acute or convalescent COVID-19. The sample taken for sequencing was peripheral blood.

This CDR3 reads CATGRSGGITGELFF. For the CDR3, the DNA is TGTGCCACCGGGAGGAGCGGGGGGATCACCGGGGAGCTGTTTTTT. The chain has TRBV27 and TRBJ2-2; TRBD2 agrees at 9 bases. Germline CDR1 is MNHEY and CDR2 is SMNVEV (reference sequence). This CDR3 contains 15 residues. The V and J ends lost 10 bases and 4 bases, in that order; junction bases with no gene match: 10.